This is a list of T cell receptor beta chains from one sample in a study of T cell changes during pregnancy in multiple sclerosis. Produced via immunoSEQ multiplex PCR; TCRdb's table is partial and in-frame only. In the table there are 30,000 to 40,000 clones, about 90% of which are singletons. Sequencing used CD8+ T cells from peripheral blood mononuclear cells, obtained in the third trimester of pregnancy. The receptors were gathered from a female donor with multiple sclerosis, enrolled in a pregnancy study. CDR3s include the opening cysteine and the closing phenylalanine or tryptophan. The D gene is left open where the match is weak. Clone size is stated in some rows and not others, as once, few, many or a class when expanded.

size: -
J: TRBJ2-1
V: TRBV5-4
D: TRBD2
DNA: TGTGCCAGCAGCTTGGCCGGCGGGGGGGGCGGGCAGTTCTTC
CDR3: CASSLAGGGGGQFF

size: -
J: TRBJ1-3
V: TRBV5-1
D: -
DNA: TGCGCCAGCAGCTTGGCACCGGGAAGCGGAAACACCATATATTTT
CDR3: CASSLAPGSGNTIYF

size: -
J: TRBJ1-2
V: TRBV5-5
D: TRBD1
DNA: TGTGCCAGCAGCCGGGACAGGGGGCTCGATGGCTACACCTTC
CDR3: CASSRDRGLDGYTF

size: once
J: TRBJ1-1
V: TRBV4-2
D: TRBD1
DNA: TGTGCCAGCAGCCACCCTTCCGACAGGGCCAACACTGAAGCTTTCTTT
CDR3: CASSHPSDRANTEAFF

size: -
J: TRBJ2-1
V: TRBV5-4
D: TRBD2
DNA: TGTGCCAGCAGCCTCACGGGGGGGGGAACCTACAATGAGCAGTTCTTC
CDR3: CASSLTGGGTYNEQFF

size: -
J: TRBJ2-3
V: TRBV6-5
D: TRBD2
DNA: TGTGCCAGCAGTTGGGAAAGCGGGGGGGCCGGTACGCAGTATTTT
CDR3: CASSWESGGAGTQYF

size: -
J: TRBJ2-7
V: TRBV2
D: -
DNA: TGTGCCAGCAGTGGCCCCAACCGGGACGAGCAGTACTTC
CDR3: CASSGPNRDEQYF

size: -
J: TRBJ1-4
V: TRBV7-8
D: -
DNA: TGTGCCAGCAGCAATCAGGGGATAGGGGAAAAACTGTTTTTT
CDR3: CASSNQGIGEKLFF

size: once
J: TRBJ1-1
V: TRBV7-3
D: -
DNA: TGTGCCAGCAGCTTACGGGGTGACACTGAAGCTTTCTTT
CDR3: CASSLRGDTEAFF

size: once
J: TRBJ2-2
V: TRBV27
D: -
DNA: TGTGCCAGCAGTTTCCAGGGGGGCCCCGGGGAGCTGTTTTTT
CDR3: CASSFQGGPGELFF

size: -
J: TRBJ2-5
V: TRBV9
D: TRBD2
DNA: TGTGCCAGCAGCGGGACTAGCGGGGCCCAACAGTACTTC
CDR3: CASSGTSGAQQYF

size: once
J: TRBJ2-7
V: TRBV4-1
D: TRBD1
DNA: TGCGCCAGCAGCCCCCCGGGACAGGAGTACGAGCAGTACTTC
CDR3: CASSPPGQEYEQYF

size: -
J: TRBJ2-2
V: TRBV9
D: TRBD1
DNA: TGTGCCAGCAGCGGGTGGGGGGACAGGGGATTGCTCGGGGAGCTGTTTTTT
CDR3: CASSGWGDRGLLGELFF

size: -
J: TRBJ1-1
V: TRBV6-6
D: TRBD1
DNA: TGTGCCAGCATCTCGCCGGGACAGGGGGCTTGGACTGAAGCTTTCTTT
CDR3: CASISPGQGAWTEAFF

size: medium-sized
J: TRBJ2-7
V: TRBV10-3
D: -
DNA: TGTGCCATCAGTGAGTCGTCCCGGACAACTCCCTACGAGCAGTACTTC
CDR3: CAISESSRTTPYEQYF

size: -
J: TRBJ2-7
V: TRBV15
D: TRBD1
DNA: TGTGCCACCAGCCCTGCGGGGACAGGGGACTACGAGCAGTACTTC
CDR3: CATSPAGTGDYEQYF

size: -
J: TRBJ1-1
V: TRBV9
D: -
DNA: TGTGCCAGCACCGAAACAAACTCAGGGTACACTGAAGCTTTCTTT
CDR3: CASTETNSGYTEAFF

size: few
J: TRBJ1-1
V: TRBV27
D: -
DNA: TGTGCCAGCAGTTGGGGGGGACAAGGCACTGAAGCTTTCTTT
CDR3: CASSWGGQGTEAFF

size: -
J: TRBJ2-3
V: TRBV27
D: -
DNA: TGTGCCAGCAGACACTACGGAGCATGGGATACGCAGTATTTT
CDR3: CASRHYGAWDTQYF

size: -
J: TRBJ1-1
V: TRBV4-3
D: -
DNA: TGCGCCAGCAGCCAAGATCTCTCTAACACTGAAGCTTTCTTT
CDR3: CASSQDLSNTEAFF

size: -
J: TRBJ1-1
V: TRBV27
D: -
DNA: TGTGCCAGTAGGGGGACTGAAGCTTTCTTT
CDR3: CASRGTEAFF

size: -
J: TRBJ1-6
V: TRBV6-5
D: TRBD1
DNA: TGTGCCAGCAGTTACAACAGGGGAAGATCACCCCTCCACTTT
CDR3: CASSYNRGRSPLHF

size: -
J: TRBJ1-1
V: TRBV11-2
D: -
DNA: TGTGCCAGCAGCTTAGTGTCTTGGGGGGGCGCATCCACTGAAGCTTTCTTT
CDR3: CASSLVSWGGASTEAFF

size: -
J: TRBJ2-7
V: TRBV25-1
D: -
DNA: TGTGCCAGCAGTCCAGGGCTCGAGCAGTACTTC
CDR3: CASSPGLEQYF

size: -
J: TRBJ1-2
V: TRBV25-1
D: -
DNA: TGTGCCAGCAGTGAATTGGGGACACGAGACGGCTACACCTTC
CDR3: CASSELGTRDGYTF

size: -
J: TRBJ2-1
V: TRBV15
D: TRBD1
DNA: TGTGCCACCAGCCCCAGGGGACAGGTCCCCGGTGAGCAGTTCTTC
CDR3: CATSPRGQVPGEQFF

size: -
J: TRBJ2-5
V: TRBV7-8
D: TRBD1
DNA: TGTGCCAGCAGCTCTTACAGGTCGACAGGGGAGGAGACCCAGTACTTC
CDR3: CASSSYRSTGEETQYF

size: -
J: TRBJ1-1
V: TRBV6-6
D: TRBD1
DNA: TGTGCCAGCAGTTCCGCGGGACAGGCTAACACTGAAGCTTTCTTT
CDR3: CASSSAGQANTEAFF

size: few
J: TRBJ2-1
V: TRBV6-1
D: -
DNA: TGTGCCAGCAGGCCGGGTCCTGACAATGAGCAGTTCTTC
CDR3: CASRPGPDNEQFF

size: -
J: TRBJ2-1
V: TRBV10-1
D: TRBD2
DNA: TGCGCCAGCAGTGAGCTCCCTAGCGGAGTCTACAATGAGCAGTTCTTC
CDR3: CASSELPSGVYNEQFF

size: -
J: TRBJ1-2
V: TRBV6-4
D: -
DNA: TGTGCCAGCAGTGATCTGGGCTCACGCTACACCTTC
CDR3: CASSDLGSRYTF

size: once
J: TRBJ1-2
V: TRBV7-3
D: TRBD1
DNA: TGTGCCAGCAGCTTAGAGGGGACAGGGGACAACTATGGCTACACCTTC
CDR3: CASSLEGTGDNYGYTF

size: -
J: TRBJ2-7
V: TRBV11-3
D: -
DNA: TGTGCCAGCAGCCTGCACCAGGCAAACGAGCAGTACTTC
CDR3: CASSLHQANEQYF

size: -
J: TRBJ2-3
V: TRBV30
D: -
DNA: TGTGCCTGGAGTGTACTGGGGGGTCCCACAGATACGCAGTATTTT
CDR3: CAWSVLGGPTDTQYF

size: -
J: TRBJ2-3
V: TRBV2
D: TRBD2
DNA: TGTGCCAGCAGTGAAGAGGGACTAGCGGGGGGCCTTAGCACAGATACGCAGTATTTT
CDR3: CASSEEGLAGGLSTDTQYF

size: few
J: TRBJ2-3
V: TRBV7-2
D: TRBD2
DNA: TGTGCCAGCAGCCCCCTAGCGGGAGGCACAGATACGCAGTATTTT
CDR3: CASSPLAGGTDTQYF

size: -
J: TRBJ2-6
V: TRBV25-1
D: -
DNA: TGTGCCAGCAGCTCTGCTGGGGCCAACGTCCTGACTTTC
CDR3: CASSSAGANVLTF

size: -
J: TRBJ1-4
V: TRBV19
D: -
DNA: TGTGCCACCCTGGGGGCAGCGGCTAATGAAAAACTGTTTTTT
CDR3: CATLGAAANEKLFF

size: once
J: TRBJ1-1
V: TRBV7-3
D: -
DNA: TGTGCCAGCAGCTTAACGGGGGGGGGATCTGAAGCTTTCTTT
CDR3: CASSLTGGGSEAFF

size: -
J: TRBJ1-1
V: TRBV7-3
D: -
DNA: TGTGCCAGCAGCATTAGTTTAAGAGGGAACACTGAAGCTTTCTTT
CDR3: CASSISLRGNTEAFF

size: once
J: TRBJ1-3
V: TRBV23-1
D: -
DNA: TGCGCCAGCATTGGGGACACTGGAAACACCATATATTTT
CDR3: CASIGDTGNTIYF

size: -
J: TRBJ2-1
V: TRBV15
D: -
DNA: TGTGCCACCAGCGGCCGGGGGGCCTCCTCCTACAATGAGCAGTTCTTC
CDR3: CATSGRGASSYNEQFF

size: -
J: TRBJ2-7
V: TRBV7-2
D: -
DNA: TGTGCCAGCAGCTTCTCCCCGGGAGACTACGAGCAGTACTTC
CDR3: CASSFSPGDYEQYF

size: -
J: TRBJ2-2
V: TRBV7-8
D: TRBD1
DNA: TGTGCCAGCAGTTACCGGGACAGCGTTTACACCGGGGAGCTGTTTTTT
CDR3: CASSYRDSVYTGELFF

size: -
J: TRBJ2-3
V: TRBV7-6
D: TRBD1
DNA: TGTGCCAGCAGTGGGACAGGGTATACAGATACGCAGTATTTT
CDR3: CASSGTGYTDTQYF

size: -
J: TRBJ1-2
V: TRBV4-1
D: -
DNA: TGCGCCAGCAGCCCCGATAGGACAGCTAACCCCTATGGCTACACCTTC
CDR3: CASSPDRTANPYGYTF

size: -
J: TRBJ2-1
V: TRBV2
D: TRBD2
DNA: TGTGCCAGCAGTGAATCCCAGCGGGGGACCACCTACAATGAGCAGTTCTTC
CDR3: CASSESQRGTTYNEQFF

size: once
J: TRBJ2-5
V: TRBV9
D: TRBD2
DNA: TGTGCCAGCAGCCCCGGGGGGCGGGGGGCCCAAGAGACCCAGTACTTC
CDR3: CASSPGGRGAQETQYF